The 31 T cell receptor beta chains reported below all come from one sample, sequenced in a study of blood T cell repertoires in COVID-19. The repertoire was sequenced with immunoSEQ multiplex PCR; TCRdb's copy has only in-frame clones and lacks some. The repertoire holds hundreds of thousands of clones, with 70% to 90% as singletons. Source material: peripheral blood. These receptors all stem from a human donor in a cohort sampled during active COVID-19.

The V and J genes are TRBV11-2 and TRBJ2-7; a possible D gene is TRBD2 (6 bases). The CDR3 runs to 15 residues. Germline CDR1 and CDR2: SGHAT and FQNNGV. The V and J ends lost 7 bases and 0 bases respectively, with 16 bases between them. CDR3 residues: CASTLGGTVSYEQYF. CDR3 DNA sequence: TGTGCCAGCACCCTCGGAGGGACCGTCTCCTACGAGCAGTACTTC.

This chain uses TRBV4-1 with TRBJ2-1, with D possibly TRBD1 on 5 matching bases. Trimming took 2 bases from V and 0 from J, leaving 8 bases between them. The germline V gene has CDR1 MGHRA and CDR2 YSYEKL. This CDR3 is 15 amino acids long. The CDR3 sequence is CASSQQGNSYNEQFF. The CDR3 nucleotides read TGCGCCAGCAGCCAACAGGGAAACTCCTACAATGAGCAGTTCTTC.

The chain combines TRBV2 with TRBJ1-1; the match to TRBD1 covers 9 bases. Unmatched junction bases numbered 17, after V lost 6 bases and J lost 0 bases. There are 19 residues in the CDR3. Germline V lookup: CDR1 SNHLY, CDR2 FYNNEI. CDR3 DNA: TGTGCCAGCAGATTTCCCCGGGACAGGGAAGGAGGCATGAACACTGAAGCTTTCTTT. Encoded protein: CASRFPRDREGGMNTEAFF.

The V call is TRBV29-1, the J call TRBJ1-2, with TRBD1 matching over 9 bases. The V segment lost 5 bases and the J segment 2 bases; nucleotides outside the gene matches: 9. Germline values: CDR1 SQVTM, CDR2 ANQGSEA. The CDR3 runs to 15 residues. Here the CDR3 reads CSVSGTGNGNYGYTF. In DNA form, the CDR3 reads TGCAGCGTTTCCGGGACAGGGAATGGCAACTATGGCTACACCTTC.

The CDR3 coding sequence is TGTGCCAGCAGCGTAGGAGGCGGAGGAGCCAAAAACATTCAGTACTTC. This sequence encodes CASSVGGGGAKNIQYF. V and J are TRBV9 and TRBJ2-4; D is possibly TRBD2 (5 bases). Trimming pared 0 bases from V and 0 bases from J, leaving 10 bases between. The CDR3 totals 16 residues. CDR1 is SGDLS and CDR2 is YYNGEE in the germline V gene.

This chain uses TRBV6-1 with TRBJ1-5; weak D call: TRBD1 (5 bases). This CDR3 has 14 amino acids. The germline CDR1 and CDR2 sequences are MNHNS and SASEGT. Trimming took off 1 base at V and 4 bases at J, with 8 bases between the two ends. The CDR3 sequence is CASSEDGGNQPQHF. The CDR3 DNA follows: TGTGCCAGCAGTGAAGACGGGGGGAATCAGCCCCAGCATTTT.

This chain joins TRBV5-1 and TRBJ2-7; 7 bases map to TRBD1. This CDR3 is 15 amino acids long. V was clipped by 0 bases and J by 2 bases; unmatched bases: 5. CDR1 is SGHRS, CDR2 YFSETQ, per germline. CDR3 protein: CASSLVGDRTYEQYF. DNA of the CDR3: TGCGCCAGCAGCTTGGTGGGGGACAGAACCTACGAGCAGTACTTC.

Worth noting for this clone: The same CDR3 is also encoded by other DNA sequences in this sample. The CDR3: CATSRGTEAFF. The CDR3 coding sequence is TGTGCCACCAGCAGGGGCACTGAAGCTTTCTTT. The chain is built from TRBV24-1 and TRBJ1-1; possibly TRBD1 for D (6 bases). The CDR3 runs to 11 residues. The germline V gene has CDR1 KGHDR and CDR2 SFDVKD. Deletions cut 7 bases from V and 4 bases from J, with 6 bases between.

The V gene is TRBV7-6, the J gene TRBJ2-1, with 9 bases matching TRBD2. The CDR3 totals 19 residues. From germline, CDR1 is SGHVS and CDR2 FNYEAQ. The ends lost 5 bases at V and 10 bases at J; junction bases unmatched: 24. The CDR3, as DNA: TGTGCCAGCAGCCCTAAAGTGGGGATTAGCGGGGGCGCGATGGGAGAGCAGTTCTTC. Residues: CASSPKVGISGGAMGEQFF. The whole variable domain, remainder taken from reference TRBV7-6 and TRBJ2-1, is GAGVSQSPRYKVTKRGQDVALRCDPISGHVSLYWYRQALGQGPEFLTYFNYEAQQDKSGLPNDRFSAERPEGSISTLTIQRTEQRDSAMYRCASSPKVGISGGAMGEQFFGPGTRLTVL.

The chain is built from TRBV7-9 and TRBJ1-1, with 9 nucleotides matching TRBD1. This CDR3 has 15 residues. The junction had 4 bases not matched to a gene; V was cut back by 5 bases and J by 0 bases. Germline lookup yields CDR1 SEHNR and CDR2 FQNEAQ (reference sequence). The CDR3 sequence is CASSVTGGLNTEAFF. Here the CDR3 DNA reads TGTGCCAGCAGCGTCACAGGGGGCCTGAACACTGAAGCTTTCTTT.

J is TRBJ2-5 and V is TRBV21-1; the D segment call TRBD2 is taken from the table without a DNA check. TRBV21-1 is a documented pseudogene. The CDR3 covers 19 residues. The CDR3 spells CASSKRVGGDGLYQETQYF. CDR3 DNA sequence: TGTGCCAGCAGCAAACGGGTAGGCGGGGATGGACTATACCAAGAGACCCAGTACTTC.

Only one count was recorded for this clone. The rearrangement uses TRBV10-1 and TRBJ2-7, with TRBD2 matching 10 bases. The germline V gene has CDR1 WNHNN and CDR2 SYGVQD (reference sequence). The CDR3 is 14 residues long. J lost 7 bases, V lost 2 bases, and 5 bases had no gene match. The CDR3 here is CASSEVAGGLEQYF. Written as DNA, the CDR3 is TGCGCCAGCAGTGAGGTAGCGGGGGGTCTTGAGCAGTACTTC.

The table lists this clone with a few counts. The chain links TRBV10-1 to TRBJ1-2; tentatively, D is TRBD1 (5 bases). The germline V gene encodes CDR1 WNHNN and CDR2 SYGVQD (reference sequence). The V end was cut by 6 bases, the J end by 2 bases, with 10 bases between. The CDR3 spans 13 residues. The DNA for the CDR3 is TGCGCCAGCAGCAGGGATTCCAACTATGGCTACACCTTC. It is translated as CASSRDSNYGYTF.

This rearrangement joins TRBV5-4 to TRBJ1-2; D not certain. V was cut by 6 bases and J by 4 bases, with 13 bases left in between. The germline V gene encodes CDR1 SGHNT and CDR2 YYREEE (reference sequence). The CDR3 runs 13 residues. CDR3 amino acids: CASTTPSGYGYTF. Written as DNA, the CDR3 is TGTGCCAGCACCACACCCTCGGGCTATGGCTACACCTTC.

This clone was observed once. This chain joins TRBV21-1 and TRBJ2-2; TRBD1, the D gene given by the table, was not confirmed from the DNA. TRBV21-1 corresponds to a pseudogene. This CDR3 is built from 16 residues. CDR3 sequence: CASSKVGQGVTGELFF. CDR3 DNA: TGTGCCAGCAGCAAAGTGGGACAGGGGGTCACCGGGGAGCTGTTTTTT.

This chain joins TRBV6-6 and TRBJ1-5; TRBD1 might be the D (5 bases). Germline V gives CDR1 MNHNY, CDR2 SVGAGI (reference sequence). V dropped 2 bases and J dropped 4 bases, with 9 bases sitting between them. This CDR3 region has 14 residues. This chain's CDR3 is CASSYQDKNQPQHF. In nucleotides, the CDR3 is TGTGCCAGCAGTTACCAGGACAAGAATCAGCCCCAGCATTTT.

The chain combines TRBV6-5 with TRBJ1-2, with a tentative D call TRBD1 (6 bases). V lost 2 bases and J 5 bases, leaving 9 bases between the germline ends. From germline, CDR1 is MNHEY and CDR2 SVGAGI. The CDR3 is made up of 13 amino acids. In DNA form, the CDR3 reads TGTGCCAGCAGTTACACAACAGGGTATGGCTACACCTTC. Protein: CASSYTTGYGYTF.

The CDR3 is CAWSPGGATDTQYF. As DNA, the CDR3 is TGTGCCTGGAGTCCCGGGGGTGCCACAGATACGCAGTATTTT. J is TRBJ2-3 and V is TRBV30; possibly TRBD2 for D (6 bases). The CDR3 has 14 amino acids. Germline loops: CDR1 GTSNPN, CDR2 SVGIG (reference sequence). Trimming removed 2 bases at V and 2 bases at J, with 11 bases between.

V gene TRBV7-9 combines with J gene TRBJ1-2; 7 positions agree with TRBD1. With 0 bases clipped from V and 6 bases from J, the junction kept 4 bases outside the gene matches. Germline assignment: CDR1 SEHNR and CDR2 FQNEAQ (reference sequence). CDR3 length equals 14 residues. The CDR3 loop is CASSLALTGNGYTF. CDR3 DNA: TGTGCCAGCAGCTTAGCCCTGACAGGGAATGGCTACACCTTC.

This rearrangement joins TRBV2 to TRBJ2-7, with 8 bases identical to TRBD1. V lost 3 bases to trimming and J lost 6 bases; unmatched junction nucleotides: 1. The CDR3 runs to 12 residues. The germline gives CDR1 SNHLY, CDR2 FYNNEI. CDR3 residues: CASSEDRAEQYF. CDR3 nucleotide sequence: TGTGCCAGCAGTGAGGACAGGGCCGAGCAGTACTTC.

This clone was detected a few times. The V gene is TRBV11-3, the J gene TRBJ1-1; D unresolved. Looked up from germline, CDR1 is SGHNT and CDR2 is YENEEA. Between the trimmed V and J ends, which lost 2 bases and 5 bases, there was a span of 12 bases. CDR3 length equals 14 residues. The CDR3 nucleotides are TGTGCCAGCAGCTTAACGGCGGGGAGTACTGAAGCTTTCTTT. It encodes CASSLTAGSTEAFF.

The genes are TRBV6-5 and TRBJ1-2; TRBD1 might be the D (5 bases). CDR1 is MNHEY and CDR2 is SVGAGI in the germline V gene. Trimming took 0 bases from V and 7 from J, leaving 12 bases between them. The CDR3 extends over 14 amino acids. Written as DNA, the CDR3 is TGTGCCAGCAGTTACTCGAAGAGGGGAGGTGGCTACACCTTC. Translation: CASSYSKRGGGYTF.

On this clone: At one boundary the junction diverges from the germline segment, which might be a read error. The V and J genes are TRBV12-3 or TRBV12-4 and TRBJ2-7; 14 bases agree with TRBD2. The CDR3 covers 13 residues. This CDR3 reads CASSKTSGGAPFF. The CDR3 nucleotides read TGTGCCAGCAGTAAGACTAGCGGGGGGGCCCCCTTCTTC.

The chain recombines TRBV7-8 with TRBJ2-5; TRBD1 matches 7 bases. V trimming: 7 bases; J trimming: 5 bases; junction bases outside the gene matches: 13. This CDR3 has 15 residues. Germline assignment: CDR1 SGHVS and CDR2 FQNEAQ. The CDR3 reads CASTDSGQFEETQYF. The DNA for the CDR3 is TGTGCCAGCACCGATTCGGGACAGTTTGAGGAGACCCAGTACTTC.

The chain employs TRBV30 and TRBJ2-7; unclear D gene. CDR3 length: 13 amino acids. Trimming took 0 bases from V and 5 from J, leaving 11 bases between them. Germline CDR1 reads GTSNPN; CDR2 reads SVGIG (reference sequence). The CDR3 region is CAWSVNHPDEQYF. The CDR3 DNA sequence: TGTGCCTGGAGTGTAAACCACCCGGACGAGCAGTACTTC.

The V and J genes are TRBV27 and TRBJ2-7; TRBD1 is a possible D gene (6 bases). The V gene lost 1 base and the J gene lost 3 bases, with 10 bases spanning the gap. The CDR3 extends over 14 amino acids. Germline V gene data show CDR1 as MNHEY and CDR2 as SMNVEV (reference sequence). The DNA for the CDR3 is TGTGCCAGCAGTTTATGGGACATTATCTACGAGCAGTACTTC. It codes for CASSLWDIIYEQYF.

The V and J genes are TRBV28 and TRBJ1-5; 8 nucleotides match TRBD1. Trimming cost V 6 bases and J 3 bases; bases outside gene matches: 7. Looked up from germline, CDR1 is MDHEN and CDR2 is SYDVKM. The CDR3 contains 15 residues. This CDR3 reads CASSPGQALNQPQHF. The CDR3 DNA is TGTGCCAGCAGCCCGGGACAGGCCCTCAATCAGCCCCAGCATTTT.

Turning to this clone: It is unclear where the CDR3 begins or ends on the DNA, so no DNA is shown, and the CDR3 is as TCRdb lists it. The genes are TRBV18 and TRBJ2-7; the D call of TRBD2 is as the table states it, not checked on the DNA. The length of the CDR3 is 15 amino acids, counting both ends. The germline V gene has CDR1 KGHSH and CDR2 LQKENI. CDR3 sequence reads: CASSPPSVPGYEQYF.

The chain links TRBV6-1 to TRBJ2-6; TRBD1 aligns across 9 bases. V dropped 4 bases and J dropped 2; count of bases not matched to a gene: 12. Germline CDR1 MNHNS, CDR2 SASEGT. The CDR3 sequence is 19 residues long. As DNA, the CDR3 is TGTGCCAGCAGTGTACCTCCCGGACAGGGGAGCGCTGGGGCCAACGTCCTGACTTTC. Amino acid sequence: CASSVPPGQGSAGANVLTF.

The genes are TRBV10-3 and TRBJ2-1; 13 bases are a match to TRBD2. This CDR3 region has 15 residues. Germline assignment: CDR1 ENHRY and CDR2 SYGVKD. V was clipped by 6 bases and J by 9 bases; unmatched bases: 8. The CDR3 DNA is TGTGCCATCAGGGAGACTAGCGGGGGGTTTAGTGAGCAGTTCTTC. This translates into CAIRETSGGFSEQFF.

The chain recombines TRBV5-1 with TRBJ2-2, with a weak D call TRBD1 (6 bases). From germline, CDR1 is SGHRS and CDR2 YFSETQ. The CDR3 loop spans 14 amino acids. V was trimmed by 7 bases and J by 7 bases, leaving 17 bases between them. The CDR3 coding sequence is TGCGCCAGCGGCCGGGACATCAAGGGCGGGGAGCTGTTTTTT. Protein product: CASGRDIKGGELFF.